Listed below are T cell receptor beta chains from one sample, sequenced in a study of T cells in Graves' hyperthyroidism and ophthalmopathy. TCRdb analysed the multiplex PCR reads with MiXCR anew, one entry per CDR3 protein. The sample lists about 340,000 distinct CDR3 sequences, roughly 20% seen once, with roughly 49% in the top ten. The material sequenced was blood. The receptors here all came from a woman aged 45-60 years with Graves' hyperthyroidism. CDR3s include the opening cysteine and the closing phenylalanine or tryptophan. The D gene is left open where the match is weak. Not all rows give a size; the values are once, few, many and, for expanded clones, a class.

D gene: NA
V gene: TRBV6-2/TRBV6-3
clone size: NA
J gene: TRBJ2-6
CDR3 protein: CASTPGGANVLTF
CDR3 DNA: TGTGCCAGCACTCCCGGGGGGGCCAACGTCCTGACTTTC

D gene: NA
V gene: TRBV3-1
clone size: many
J gene: TRBJ1-1
CDR3 protein: CASSPRGTNTEAFF
CDR3 DNA: TGTGCCAGCAGCCCAAGGGGCACCAACACTGAAGCTTTCTTT

D gene: TRBD2
V gene: TRBV11-2
clone size: NA
J gene: TRBJ2-3
CDR3 protein: CASRSGAGVADTQYF
CDR3 DNA: TGTGCCAGCAGGTCCGGTGCGGGAGTAGCAGATACGCAGTATTTT

D gene: NA
V gene: TRBV6-1
clone size: many
J gene: TRBJ2-1
CDR3 protein: CASRAGPANNEQFF
CDR3 DNA: TGTGCCAGCAGGGCGGGGCCCGCAAACAATGAGCAGTTCTTC

D gene: TRBD2
V gene: TRBV19
clone size: NA
J gene: TRBJ2-3
CDR3 protein: CASSRGDYREDTDTQYF
CDR3 DNA: TGTGCCAGTAGTCGTGGGGACTACCGAGAAGACACAGATACGCAGTATTTT

D gene: NA
V gene: TRBV6-1
clone size: NA
J gene: TRBJ2-7
CDR3 protein: CASRVGYEQYF
CDR3 DNA: TGTGCCAGCAGAGTAGGGTACGAGCAGTACTTC

D gene: TRBD2
V gene: TRBV3-1
clone size: many
J gene: TRBJ2-3
CDR3 protein: CASSQGYGTSRVTDTQYF
CDR3 DNA: TGTGCCAGCAGCCAAGGTTACGGGACTAGCCGGGTCACAGATACGCAGTATTTT

D gene: NA
V gene: TRBV27
clone size: many
J gene: TRBJ2-1
CDR3 protein: CASSFSLWDEQFF
CDR3 DNA: TGTGCCAGCAGTTTTTCCTTGTGGGATGAGCAGTTCTTC

D gene: TRBD2
V gene: TRBV11-3
clone size: many
J gene: TRBJ2-1
CDR3 protein: CASSLTSGGAANEQFF
CDR3 DNA: TGTGCCAGCAGCTTGACTAGCGGGGGGGCGGCCAATGAGCAGTTCTTC

D gene: NA
V gene: TRBV5-1
clone size: NA
J gene: TRBJ1-1
CDR3 protein: CASSLGKMNTEAFF
CDR3 DNA: TGCGCCAGCAGCTTGGGAAAAATGAACACTGAAGCTTTCTTT

D gene: NA
V gene: TRBV20-1
clone size: many
J gene: TRBJ1-1
CDR3 protein: CSASGQNRRGNTEAFF
CDR3 DNA: TGCAGTGCTTCTGGACAGAATCGCCGGGGGAACACTGAAGCTTTCTTT

D gene: NA
V gene: TRBV7-6
clone size: NA
J gene: TRBJ2-3
CDR3 protein: CASSLEGSFPDTQYF
CDR3 DNA: TGTGCCAGCAGCTTAGAGGGCAGCTTTCCAGATACGCAGTATTTT

D gene: NA
V gene: TRBV5-1
clone size: NA
J gene: TRBJ2-3
CDR3 protein: CASSLSGLATSTDTQYF
CDR3 DNA: TGCGCCAGCAGCTTGTCGGGGCTAGCCACTAGCACAGATACGCAGTATTTT

D gene: TRBD1
V gene: TRBV4-1
clone size: NA
J gene: TRBJ2-4
CDR3 protein: CASSDRDSVPKNIQYF
CDR3 DNA: TGCGCCAGCAGCGACCGGGACAGCGTACCCAAAAACATTCAGTACTTC

D gene: NA
V gene: TRBV3-1
clone size: many
J gene: TRBJ1-2
CDR3 protein: CASSQDPNGYTF
CDR3 DNA: TGTGCCAGCAGCCAAGATCCGAATGGCTACACCTTC